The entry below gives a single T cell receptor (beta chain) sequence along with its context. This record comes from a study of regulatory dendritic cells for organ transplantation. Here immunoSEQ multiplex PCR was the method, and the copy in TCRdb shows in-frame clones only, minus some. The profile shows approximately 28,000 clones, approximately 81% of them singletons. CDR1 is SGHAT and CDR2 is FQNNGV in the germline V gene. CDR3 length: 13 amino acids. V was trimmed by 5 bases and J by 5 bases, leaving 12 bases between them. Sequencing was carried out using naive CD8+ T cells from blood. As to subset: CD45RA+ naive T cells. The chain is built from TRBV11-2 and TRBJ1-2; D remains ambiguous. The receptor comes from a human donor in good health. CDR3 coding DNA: TGTGCCAGCAGCGCATGGACTGATTATGGCTACACCTTC. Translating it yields CASSAWTDYGYTF.